Described below is a single TCR beta chain sequence and its context. Its antigen is not known. The sample originates from a study of beta chain features in type 1 diabetes. General study points: Patients and controls would share equally any PCR tilt toward shorter templates.

Reverse transcribing all isolated RNA meant expressed TCRB transcripts were sequenced. Sequencing was performed with immunoSEQ multiplex PCR; in TCRdb, only in-frame clones are kept and a portion is missing. The table lists 400,000 to 500,000 clones, approximately 13% of them singletons. Sequenced material: naive CD4+ T cells from blood. The clonotype comes from a man aged 25 to 40 in good health.

Here the CDR3 DNA reads TGTGCCTCTACCCCCCCCGGGTATTGGAGCTCCTACGAGCAGTACTTC. Translating gives CASTPPGYWSSYEQYF. The gene calls are TRBV9 and TRBJ2-7; D is unclear. CDR3 size: 16 residues. The germline CDR1 and CDR2 sequences are SGDLS and YYNGEE. Trimming stripped 10 bases from V and 0 bases from J, with 23 bases between.